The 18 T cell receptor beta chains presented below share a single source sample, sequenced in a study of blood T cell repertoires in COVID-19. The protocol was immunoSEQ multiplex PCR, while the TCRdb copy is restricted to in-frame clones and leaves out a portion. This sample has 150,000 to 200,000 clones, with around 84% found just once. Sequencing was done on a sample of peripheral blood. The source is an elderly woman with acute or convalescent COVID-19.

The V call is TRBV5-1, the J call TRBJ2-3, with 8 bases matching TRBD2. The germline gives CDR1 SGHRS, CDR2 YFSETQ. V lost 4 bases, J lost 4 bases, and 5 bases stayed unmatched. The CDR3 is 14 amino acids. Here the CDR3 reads CASSPLAGADTQYF. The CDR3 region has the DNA TGCGCCAGCAGCCCCCTAGCGGGCGCAGATACGCAGTATTTT.

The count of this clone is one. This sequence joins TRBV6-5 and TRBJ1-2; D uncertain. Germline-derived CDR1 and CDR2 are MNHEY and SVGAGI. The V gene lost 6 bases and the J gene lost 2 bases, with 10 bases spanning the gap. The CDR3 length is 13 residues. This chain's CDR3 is CASRPTANYGYTF. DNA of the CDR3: TGTGCCAGCAGACCTACTGCCAACTATGGCTACACCTTC.

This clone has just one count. The CDR3 loop reads CASSPRTGGTEAFF. Written as DNA, the CDR3 is TGCGCCAGCAGCCCCCGGACAGGGGGCACTGAAGCTTTCTTT. The chain has TRBV5-1 and TRBJ1-1; TRBD1 aligns across 10 bases. The CDR3 has 14 amino acids. CDR1 and CDR2 from the germline V gene are SGHRS and YFSETQ. Germline trimming cut 4 bases from V and 4 bases from J; bases unmatched to any gene: 4.

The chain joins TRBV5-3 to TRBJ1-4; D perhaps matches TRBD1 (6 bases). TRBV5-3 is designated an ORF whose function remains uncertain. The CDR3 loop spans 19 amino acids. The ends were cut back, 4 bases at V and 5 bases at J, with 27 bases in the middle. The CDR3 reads CARSRQDNQSDSRNEKLFF. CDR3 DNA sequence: TGTGCCAGAAGCCGGCAAGACAATCAATCGGACAGCAGAAATGAAAAACTGTTTTTT.

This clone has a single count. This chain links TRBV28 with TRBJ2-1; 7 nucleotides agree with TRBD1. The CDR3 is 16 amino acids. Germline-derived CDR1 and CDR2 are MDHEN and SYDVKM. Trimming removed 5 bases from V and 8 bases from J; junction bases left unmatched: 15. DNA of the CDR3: TGTGCCAGCAGTGACCCCTTAAGGGGGCCAACGGATGAGCAGTTCTTC. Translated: CASSDPLRGPTDEQFF.

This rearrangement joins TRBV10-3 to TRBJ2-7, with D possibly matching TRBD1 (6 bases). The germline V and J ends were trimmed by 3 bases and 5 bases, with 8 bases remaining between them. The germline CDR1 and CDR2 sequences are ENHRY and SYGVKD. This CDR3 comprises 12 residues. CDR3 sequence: CAISDPGDEQYF. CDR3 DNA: TGTGCCATCAGTGACCCAGGGGACGAGCAGTACTTC.

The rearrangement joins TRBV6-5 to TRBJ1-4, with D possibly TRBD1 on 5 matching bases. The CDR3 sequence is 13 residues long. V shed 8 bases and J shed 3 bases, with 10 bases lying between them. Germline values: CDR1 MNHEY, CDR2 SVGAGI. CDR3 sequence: CASGGVANEKLFF. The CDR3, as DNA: TGTGCCAGCGGGGGGGTTGCTAATGAAAAACTGTTTTTT.

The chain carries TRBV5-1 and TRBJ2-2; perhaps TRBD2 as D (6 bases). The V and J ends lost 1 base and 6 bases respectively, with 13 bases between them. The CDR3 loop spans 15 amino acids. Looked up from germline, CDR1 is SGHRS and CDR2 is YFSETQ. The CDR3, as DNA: TGCGCCAGCAGCTTGAAGAGGGGCGGGGCCGGGGAGCTGTTTTTT. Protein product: CASSLKRGGAGELFF.

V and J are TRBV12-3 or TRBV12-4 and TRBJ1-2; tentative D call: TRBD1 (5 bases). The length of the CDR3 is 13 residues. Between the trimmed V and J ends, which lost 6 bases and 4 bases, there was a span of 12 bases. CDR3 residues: CASSSGRGYGYTF. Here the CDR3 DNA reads TGTGCCAGCAGCTCGGGTAGGGGCTATGGCTACACCTTC.

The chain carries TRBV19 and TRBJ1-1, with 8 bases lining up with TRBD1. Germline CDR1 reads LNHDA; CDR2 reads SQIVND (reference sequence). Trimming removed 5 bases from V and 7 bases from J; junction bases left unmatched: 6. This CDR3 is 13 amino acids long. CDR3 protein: CASSQARGLEAFF. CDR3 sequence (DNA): TGTGCCAGTAGTCAAGCCAGGGGGCTTGAAGCTTTCTTT.

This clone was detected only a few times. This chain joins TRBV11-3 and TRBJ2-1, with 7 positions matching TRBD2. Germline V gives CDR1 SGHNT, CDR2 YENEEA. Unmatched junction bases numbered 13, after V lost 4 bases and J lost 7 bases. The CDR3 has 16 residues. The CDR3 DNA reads TGTGCCAGCAGCTCATACGGGACTACCAACCTTAATGAGCAGTTCTTC. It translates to CASSSYGTTNLNEQFF.

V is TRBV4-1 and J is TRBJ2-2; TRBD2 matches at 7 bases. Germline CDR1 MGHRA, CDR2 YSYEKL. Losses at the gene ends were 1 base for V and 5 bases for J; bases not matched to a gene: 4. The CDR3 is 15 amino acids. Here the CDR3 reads CASSQVAGATGELFF. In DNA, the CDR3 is TGCGCCAGCAGCCAAGTTGCGGGAGCTACCGGGGAGCTGTTTTTT.

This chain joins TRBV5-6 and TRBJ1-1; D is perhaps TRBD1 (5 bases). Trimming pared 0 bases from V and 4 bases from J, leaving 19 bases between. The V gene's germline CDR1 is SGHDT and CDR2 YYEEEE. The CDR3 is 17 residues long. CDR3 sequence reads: CASSLVFRAQAFTEAFF. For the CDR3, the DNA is TGTGCCAGCAGCTTGGTGTTCAGGGCGCAGGCGTTCACTGAAGCTTTCTTT. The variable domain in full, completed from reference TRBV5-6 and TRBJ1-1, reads DAGVTQSPTHLIKTRGQQVTLRCSPKSGHDTVSWYQQALGQGPQFIFQYYEEEERQRGNFPDRFSGHQFPNYSSELNVNALLLGDSALYLCASSLVFRAQAFTEAFFGQGTRLTVV.

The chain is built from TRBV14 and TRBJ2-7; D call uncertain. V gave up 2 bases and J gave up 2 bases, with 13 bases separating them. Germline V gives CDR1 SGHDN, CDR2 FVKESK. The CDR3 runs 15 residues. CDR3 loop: CASSQQEALPYEQYF. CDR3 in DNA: TGTGCCAGCAGCCAACAGGAAGCCTTACCCTACGAGCAGTACTTC.

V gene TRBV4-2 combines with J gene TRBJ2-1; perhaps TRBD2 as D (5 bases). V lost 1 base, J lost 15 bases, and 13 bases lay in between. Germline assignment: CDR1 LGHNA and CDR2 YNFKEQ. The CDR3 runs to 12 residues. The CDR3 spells CASSQAERGLFF. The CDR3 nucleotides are TGTGCCAGCAGCCAAGCCGAGAGAGGACTGTTCTTC.

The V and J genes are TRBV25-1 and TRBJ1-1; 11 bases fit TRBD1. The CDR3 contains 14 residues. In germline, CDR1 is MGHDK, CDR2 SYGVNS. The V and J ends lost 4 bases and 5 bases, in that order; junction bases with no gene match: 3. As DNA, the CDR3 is TGTGCCAGCAGTGTCCGGGACAGGGGGACTGAAGCTTTCTTT. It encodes CASSVRDRGTEAFF.

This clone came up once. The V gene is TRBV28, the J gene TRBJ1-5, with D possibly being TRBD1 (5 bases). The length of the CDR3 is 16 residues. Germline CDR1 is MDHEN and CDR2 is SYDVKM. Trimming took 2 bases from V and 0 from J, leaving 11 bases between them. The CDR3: CASSLIPGYSNQPQHF. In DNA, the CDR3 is TGTGCCAGCAGTTTAATCCCAGGGTATAGCAATCAGCCCCAGCATTTT.

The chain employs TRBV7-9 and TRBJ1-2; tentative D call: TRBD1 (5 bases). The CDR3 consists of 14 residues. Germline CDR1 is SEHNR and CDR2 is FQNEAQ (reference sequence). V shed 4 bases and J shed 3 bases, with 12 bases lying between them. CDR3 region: CASSYPGGDYGYTF. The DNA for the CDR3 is TGTGCCAGCAGCTACCCTGGAGGGGACTATGGCTACACCTTC.